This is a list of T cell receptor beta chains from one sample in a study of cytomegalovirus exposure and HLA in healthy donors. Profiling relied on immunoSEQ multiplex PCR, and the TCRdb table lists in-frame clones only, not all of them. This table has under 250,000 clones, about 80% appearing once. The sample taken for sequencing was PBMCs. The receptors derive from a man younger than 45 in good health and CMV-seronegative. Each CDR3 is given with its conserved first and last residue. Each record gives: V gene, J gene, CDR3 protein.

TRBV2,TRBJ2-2,CASNKAWGGNTGELFF
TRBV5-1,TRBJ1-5,CASSLQRDQPQHF
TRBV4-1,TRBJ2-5,CASSYKTGDEQETQYF
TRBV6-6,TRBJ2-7,CASSYDASWYEQYF
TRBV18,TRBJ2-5,CASSPRDQETQYF
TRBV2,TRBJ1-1,CASSFQAGTEAFF
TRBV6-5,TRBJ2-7,CASKPGLGYEQYF
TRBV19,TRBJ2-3,CASSIKLAGGPRVDTQYF
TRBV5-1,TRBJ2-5,CASRSDGSAYF
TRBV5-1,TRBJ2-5,CASSMTVLETQYF
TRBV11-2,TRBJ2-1,CASSLQYNEQFF
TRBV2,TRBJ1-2,CASTDRENYGYTF
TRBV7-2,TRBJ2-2,CASSSPTGGGAGELFF
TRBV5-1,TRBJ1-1,CASSLEGTGITEAFF
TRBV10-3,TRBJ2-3,CAIKPEPGSIADTQYF
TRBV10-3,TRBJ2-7,CAVLDSSYEQYF
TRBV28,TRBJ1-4,CASSSGTGGMLELFF
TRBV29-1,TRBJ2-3,CSASGGPSTDTQYF
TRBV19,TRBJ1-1,CASSWGQLNTEAFF
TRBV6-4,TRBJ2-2,CASSDISGTHTGELFF
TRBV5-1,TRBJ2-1,CASSSGTSGIGRNEQFF
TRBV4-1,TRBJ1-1,CASSQVGGVRTEAFF
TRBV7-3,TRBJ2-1,CASSRGQPEQFF
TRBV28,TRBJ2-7,CASLDGGTSYEQYF
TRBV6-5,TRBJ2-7,CASSAGTGSSYEQYF
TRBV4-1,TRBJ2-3,CASSPEGLAGGSDTQYF
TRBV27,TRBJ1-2,CASSTRGGQSYGYTF
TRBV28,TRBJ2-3,CASSPTAGVSTDTQYF
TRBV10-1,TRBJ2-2,CASLWDFTNTGELFF
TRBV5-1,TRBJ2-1,CASSLAAGWVYNEQFF
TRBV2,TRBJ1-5,CASSSVSQSNQPQHF
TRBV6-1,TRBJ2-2,CASRGGGMYTGELFF
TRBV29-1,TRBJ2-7,CSVEVSAYEQYF
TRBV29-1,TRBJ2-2,CSVGGLAGVGTGELFF
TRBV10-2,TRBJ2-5,CASSGVSVETQYF
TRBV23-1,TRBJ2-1,CASSLPNPNHNEQFF
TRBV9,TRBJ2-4,CASSVAQGGNIQYF
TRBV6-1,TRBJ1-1,CASSETGKLTEAFF
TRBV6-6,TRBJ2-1,CASSLGTEKFF
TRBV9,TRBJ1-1,CASSAGIGWTGDTEAFF
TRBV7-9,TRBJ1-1,CASSLVEGGRLGAFF
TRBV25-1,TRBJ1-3,CASSPGQGALGNTIYF
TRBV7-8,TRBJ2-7,CASSRAGTQAYEQYF
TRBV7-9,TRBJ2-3,CASSSVRLASTDTQYF
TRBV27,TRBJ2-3,CASSLTGITDTQYF
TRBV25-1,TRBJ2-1,CASSVSVNEQFF
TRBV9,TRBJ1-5,CASSVGTGNQPQHF
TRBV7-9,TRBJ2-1,CASSLGQGANNEQFF
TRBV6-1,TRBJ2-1,CASSDLLAGGLINEQFF
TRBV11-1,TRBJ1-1,CASSSRLEAFF
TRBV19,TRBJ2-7,CASGDPQRGAYEQYF
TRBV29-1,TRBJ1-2,CSTSTGGGNYGYTF
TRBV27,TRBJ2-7,CASSINTGYEQYF
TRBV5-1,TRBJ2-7,CASSFAGGNPYEQYF
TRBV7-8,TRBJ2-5,CASSSNSKTQETQYF
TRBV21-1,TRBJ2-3,CASSLRLRHTDTQYF
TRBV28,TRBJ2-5,CASSFVKPQETQYF